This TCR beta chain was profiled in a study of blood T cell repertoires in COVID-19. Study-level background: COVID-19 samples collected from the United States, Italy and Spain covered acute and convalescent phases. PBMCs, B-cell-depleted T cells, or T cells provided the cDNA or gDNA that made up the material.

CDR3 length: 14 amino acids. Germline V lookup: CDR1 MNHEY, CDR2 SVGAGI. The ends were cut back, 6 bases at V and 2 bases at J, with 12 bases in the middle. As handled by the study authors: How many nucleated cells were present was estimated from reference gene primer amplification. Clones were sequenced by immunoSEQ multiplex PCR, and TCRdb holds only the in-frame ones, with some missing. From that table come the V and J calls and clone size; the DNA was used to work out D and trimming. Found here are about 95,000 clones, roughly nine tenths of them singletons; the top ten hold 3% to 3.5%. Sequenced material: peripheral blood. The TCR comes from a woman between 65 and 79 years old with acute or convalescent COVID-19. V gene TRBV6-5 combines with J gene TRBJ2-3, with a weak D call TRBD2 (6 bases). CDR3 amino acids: CASRRGGPTDTQYF. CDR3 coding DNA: TGTGCCAGCAGACGGGGAGGTCCCACAGATACGCAGTATTTT.